Below, one T cell receptor beta chain is given with its context. These data originate in a study of shared T cell receptors in the human thymus. The table came from immunoSEQ multiplex PCR; TCRdb's copy has only in-frame clones and leaves some out. The table has approximately 400,000 clones, around 93% seen once. Sequencing used thymocytes. This TCR came from a human donor.

Here the CDR3 DNA reads TGCAGCGTGGGGTTCCGGGACAGGGGGCGCGAGGCCAACGTCCTGACTTTC. This encodes CSVGFRDRGREANVLTF. J is TRBJ2-6 and V is TRBV29-1; 12 nucleotides agree with TRBD1. Germline V gives CDR1 SQVTM, CDR2 ANQGSEA. The CDR3 contains 17 residues. Trimming at V came to 6 bases and at J to 6 bases, leaving 12 bases not matched to a gene.